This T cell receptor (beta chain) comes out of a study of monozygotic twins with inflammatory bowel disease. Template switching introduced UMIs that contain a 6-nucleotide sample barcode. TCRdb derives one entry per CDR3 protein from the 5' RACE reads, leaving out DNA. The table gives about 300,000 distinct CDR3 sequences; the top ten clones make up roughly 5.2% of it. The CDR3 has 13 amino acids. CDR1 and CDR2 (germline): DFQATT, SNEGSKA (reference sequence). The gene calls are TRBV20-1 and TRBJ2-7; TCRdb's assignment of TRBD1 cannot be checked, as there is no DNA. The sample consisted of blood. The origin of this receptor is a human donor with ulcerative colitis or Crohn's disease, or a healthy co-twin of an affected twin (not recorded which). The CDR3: CSASDRAIYEQYF.